The clone carrying this TCR beta chain occurred many times. This entry comes from a study of human T cells and chemical hapten exposure. TCRdb passed the RACE reads through MiXCR, listing each CDR3 protein once. The sample has tens of thousands of distinct CDR3 sequences, 12% seen once. Time point: patch test 1, 2 weeks after DPC sensitization. The treatment: therapeutic diphenylcyclopropenone sensitization with weekly scalp DPC. The sample was whole blood, taken in connection with sensitization to the hapten diphenylcyclopropenone (DPC). The TCR comes from a woman in her fifties or sixties with alopecia areata. Some clones in this sample may be carry-over from other donors' samples.

The CDR3 region is CASSPGRKPSTDTQYF. The CDR3 coding sequence is TGCGCCAGCAGCCCGGGTAGGAAACCTAGCACAGATACGCAGTATTTT. The chain has TRBV5-1 and TRBJ2-3; D not resolved. CDR3 length: 16 residues. The V end was cut by 4 bases, the J end by 0 bases, with 15 bases between. CDR1 is SGHRS, CDR2 YFSETQ, per germline.